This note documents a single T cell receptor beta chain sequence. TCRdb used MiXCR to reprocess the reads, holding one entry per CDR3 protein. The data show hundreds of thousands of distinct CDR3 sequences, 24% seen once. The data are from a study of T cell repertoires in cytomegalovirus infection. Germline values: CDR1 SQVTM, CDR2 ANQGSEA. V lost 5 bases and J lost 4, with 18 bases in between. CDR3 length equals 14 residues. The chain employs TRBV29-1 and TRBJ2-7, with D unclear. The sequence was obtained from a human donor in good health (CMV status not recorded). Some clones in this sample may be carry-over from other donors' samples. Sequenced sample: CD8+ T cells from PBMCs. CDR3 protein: CSVRGDTNPYEQYF. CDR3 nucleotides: TGCAGCGTTAGAGGTGATACGAACCCTTACGAGCAGTACTTC.